This TCR beta chain was sequenced during a study of blood T cell repertoires in COVID-19. Across the whole study: PBMCs, B-cell-depleted T cells, or T cells were the source of the cDNA or gDNA that made up the material.

CDR3 size: 14 residues. The junction had 1 base not matched to a gene; V was cut back by 5 bases and J by 4 bases. The V gene's germline CDR1 is LNHDA and CDR2 SQIVND (reference sequence). Libraries were prepared by immunoSEQ multiplex PCR; TCRdb keeps only in-frame clonotypes and omits some of them. The sample includes 350,000 to 450,000 clones, 80% to 90% of them seen just once. This clone was observed once. Other nucleotide sequences from this sample produce the same CDR3. Individuals aged about 18 to 100 years were recruited from fewer than 25 US areas. Categorization into cohorts depended on clinical history that participants reported.

The chain links TRBV19 to TRBJ1-5; 11 positions match TRBD1. The specimen was PBMCs or T cells enriched from blood (not recorded which). The clonotype comes from a young man who had recovered from COVID-19. The CDR3 reads CASSGTGGNQPQHF. The CDR3 DNA reads TGTGCCAGTAGTGGGACAGGGGGTAATCAGCCCCAGCATTTT.